The T cell receptor beta chain described here comes from a study of T cell changes during pregnancy in multiple sclerosis. The method was immunoSEQ multiplex PCR; TCRdb's version includes in-frame clones alone and lacks a portion of them. Of 77,000 or so clones listed, roughly 93% are singletons. Between the trimmed V and J ends, which lost 0 bases and 3 bases, there was a span of 11 bases. The CDR3 has 15 amino acids. CDR1 is SGHRS, CDR2 YFSETQ, per germline. Here the sequenced sample was peripheral blood, taken in the second trimester of pregnancy. The receptor was derived from a female donor in good health, enrolled as a control in a pregnancy study. The V call is TRBV5-1, the J call TRBJ2-3, with D perhaps matching TRBD1 (6 bases). Here the CDR3 reads CASSLAFRGTDTQYF. For the CDR3, the DNA is TGCGCCAGCAGCTTGGCCTTTAGGGGGACAGATACGCAGTATTTT. Using reference TRBV5-1 and TRBJ2-3 for the parts outside the CDR3, the full variable domain is KAGVTQTPRYLIKTRGQQVTLSCSPISGHRSVSWYQQTPGQGLQFLFEYFSETQRNKGNFPGRFSGRQFSNSRSEMNVSTLELGDSALYLCASSLAFRGTDTQYFGPGTRLTVL.